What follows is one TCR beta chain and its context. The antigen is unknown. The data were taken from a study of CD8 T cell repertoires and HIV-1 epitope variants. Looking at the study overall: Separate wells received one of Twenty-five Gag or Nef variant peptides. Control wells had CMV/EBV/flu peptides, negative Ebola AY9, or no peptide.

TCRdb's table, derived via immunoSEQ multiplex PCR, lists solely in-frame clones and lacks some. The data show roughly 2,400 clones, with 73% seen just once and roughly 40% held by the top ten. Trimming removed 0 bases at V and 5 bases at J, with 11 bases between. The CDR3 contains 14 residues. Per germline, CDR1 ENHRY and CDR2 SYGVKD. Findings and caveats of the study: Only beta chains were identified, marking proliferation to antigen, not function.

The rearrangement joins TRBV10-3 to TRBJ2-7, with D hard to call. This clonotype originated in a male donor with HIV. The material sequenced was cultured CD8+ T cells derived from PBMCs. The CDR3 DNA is TGTGCCATCAGTGAGTCTCTTTTGGCAGACGAGCAGTACTTC. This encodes CAISESLLADEQYF.